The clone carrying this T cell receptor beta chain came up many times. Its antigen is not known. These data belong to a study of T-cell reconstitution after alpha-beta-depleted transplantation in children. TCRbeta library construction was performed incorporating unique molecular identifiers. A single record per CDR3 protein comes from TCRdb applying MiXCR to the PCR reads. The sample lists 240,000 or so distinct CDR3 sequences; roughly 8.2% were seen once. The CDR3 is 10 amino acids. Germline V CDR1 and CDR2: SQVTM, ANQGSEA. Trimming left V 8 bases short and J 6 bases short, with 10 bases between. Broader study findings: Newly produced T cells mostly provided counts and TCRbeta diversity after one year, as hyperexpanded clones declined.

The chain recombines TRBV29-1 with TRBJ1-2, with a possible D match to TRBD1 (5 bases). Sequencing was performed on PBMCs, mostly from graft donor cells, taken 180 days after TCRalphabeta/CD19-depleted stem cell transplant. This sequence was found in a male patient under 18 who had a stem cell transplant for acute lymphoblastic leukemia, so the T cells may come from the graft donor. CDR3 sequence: CSLRGNGYTF. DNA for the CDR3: TGCAGCCTCCGGGGGAATGGCTACACCTTC.